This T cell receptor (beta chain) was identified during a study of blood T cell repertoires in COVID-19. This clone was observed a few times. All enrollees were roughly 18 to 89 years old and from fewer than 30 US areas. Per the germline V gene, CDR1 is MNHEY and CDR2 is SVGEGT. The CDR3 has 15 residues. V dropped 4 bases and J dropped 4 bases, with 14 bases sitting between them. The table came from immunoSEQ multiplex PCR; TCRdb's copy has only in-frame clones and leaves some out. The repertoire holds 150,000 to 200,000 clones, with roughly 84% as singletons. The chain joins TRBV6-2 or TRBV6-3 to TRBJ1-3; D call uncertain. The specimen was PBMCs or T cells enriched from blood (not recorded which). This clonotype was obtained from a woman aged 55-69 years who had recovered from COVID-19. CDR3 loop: CASSSPNRKGNTIYF. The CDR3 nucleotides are TGTGCCAGCAGTTCCCCGAATAGAAAAGGAAACACCATATATTTT.